This T cell receptor beta chain was recorded in a study of beta chain features in type 1 diabetes. The study reverse transcribed the entire isolated RNA, so it sequenced expressed TCRB transcripts. Clones were read by immunoSEQ multiplex PCR, and TCRdb kept only the in-frame ones, dropping some. The sample consists of 400,000 to 450,000 clones, more than 11% of them appearing once. The ends lost 5 bases at V and 3 bases at J; junction bases unmatched: 5. CDR3 length: 17 residues. The germline CDR1 and CDR2 sequences are MGHRA and YSYEKL. Material: naive CD4+ T cells from blood. The chain recombines TRBV4-1 with TRBJ2-3, with 16 bases that match TRBD2. This sequence originates from a man aged 25 to 45 in good health. The CDR3 sequence: CASSFLGLAGGTDTQYF. The CDR3 DNA reads as TGCGCCAGCAGCTTCCTGGGACTAGCGGGGGGGACAGATACGCAGTATTTT.